This T cell receptor (beta chain) was recorded in a study of T cells in narcolepsy. For the study at large: Patients with NT1 or NT2 and healthy control donors were enrolled. Study-wide results and limits: Autoreactive clonotypes reportedly recurred in blood of same and different patients, not controls.

Trimming stripped 6 bases from V and 6 bases from J, with 18 bases between. This CDR3 region has 14 residues. Looked up from germline, CDR1 is MNHNS and CDR2 is SASEGT. In the case of this clone: The antigen is not known.

Here immunoSEQ multiplex PCR was the method, and the copy in TCRdb shows in-frame clones only, minus some. The sample consists of over 25,000 clones, roughly four fifths of them appearing once. This TCR came from a human donor with narcolepsy. Sequenced material: CD45RA- memory CD4+ T cells from PBMCs. The rearrangement links TRBV6-1 to TRBJ2-7; D is perhaps TRBD1 or TRBD2 (6 bases each). CDR3: CASSPGPRGLEQYF. CDR3 coding DNA: TGTGCCAGCAGCCCCGGGCCCCGGGGGCTCGAGCAGTACTTC.